Listed here is a single T cell receptor (beta chain). Germline V gene data show CDR1 as PRHDT and CDR2 as FYEKMQ (reference sequence). The CDR3 totals 19 residues. The V segment lost 5 bases and the J segment 4 bases; nucleotides outside the gene matches: 22. The assay was immunoSEQ multiplex PCR, and TCRdb's table has in-frame clones only and misses some. The sample consists of fewer than 250,000 clones, about nine tenths of them appearing once. It was during active infection that Seattle patients were enrolled and then longitudinally followed. The sample originates from a study of blood T cell repertoires in COVID-19. Study-wide background: Nucleic acid was either cDNA or gDNA, and it came from T cells, B-cell-depleted T cells, or PBMCs.

Sequenced material: peripheral blood. This chain connects TRBV13 to TRBJ1-2, with TRBD1 identical over 7 bases. The TCR comes from a man in his thirties or forties with COVID-19, enrolled during active disease. The DNA for the CDR3 is TGTGCCAGCAGCCCCCCCCTGGGGGGACAGCCAGATCAATTCTATGGCTACACCTTC. It yields the protein CASSPPLGGQPDQFYGYTF.